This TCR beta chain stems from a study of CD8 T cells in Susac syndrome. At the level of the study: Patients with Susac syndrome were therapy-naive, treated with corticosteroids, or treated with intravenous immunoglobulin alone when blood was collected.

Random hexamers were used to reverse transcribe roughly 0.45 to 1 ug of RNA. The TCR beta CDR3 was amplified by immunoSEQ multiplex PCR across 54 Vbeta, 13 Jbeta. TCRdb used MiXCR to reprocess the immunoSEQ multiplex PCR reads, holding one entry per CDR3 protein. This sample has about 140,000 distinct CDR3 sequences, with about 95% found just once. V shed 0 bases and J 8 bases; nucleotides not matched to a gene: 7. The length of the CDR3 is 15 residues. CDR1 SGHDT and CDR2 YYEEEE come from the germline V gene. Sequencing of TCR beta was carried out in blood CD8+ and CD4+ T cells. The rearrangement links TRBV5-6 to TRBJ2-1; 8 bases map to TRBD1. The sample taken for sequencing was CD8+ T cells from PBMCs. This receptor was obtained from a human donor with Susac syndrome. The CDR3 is CASSLAGQGRYEQFF. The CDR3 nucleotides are TGTGCCAGCAGCTTGGCAGGACAGGGCAGGTATGAGCAGTTCTTC.